Given below is one TCR beta chain in context. Its cognate antigen is unknown. Sequencing used cDNA as its template, made by extracting RNA and reverse transcribing it. TCRdb keeps only in-frame clones here, not all; method: immunoSEQ multiplex PCR. The top ten clones hold 0.93% of a sample with around 300,000 clones, about 60% of them seen once. The source of the sample is a study of CD8+ T cells in alopecia areata. Study-level results: Mice showed clearer TCR sharing than patients did, a gap that was possibly HLA-related.

As to treatment: oral pan-JAK inhibitor, 5-10 mg twice daily. This CDR3 is 14 amino acids long. Looked up from germline, CDR1 is GTSNPN and CDR2 is SVGIG (reference sequence). Trimming pared 2 bases from V and 1 base from J, leaving 11 bases between. The source was CD4+ T cells sorted from blood, collected at week 52, from a patient treated with tofacitinib. The chain joins TRBV30 to TRBJ1-2; D is undetermined. The source of this sequence is a human donor with alopecia areata. The CDR3 sequence is CAWSYGGFNYGYTF. DNA for the CDR3: TGTGCCTGGAGTTACGGCGGTTTTAACTATGGCTACACCTTC.